The clone carrying this TCR beta chain has a single count. TCRdb's copy holds only in-frame clones and misses some; the assay was immunoSEQ multiplex PCR. The sample lists some 130,000 clones, 90% occurring once. The sample originates from a study of control samples from healthy donors and cancer patients. The CDR3 length is 16 residues. The germline V gene encodes CDR1 SGHDT and CDR2 YYEEEE. V lost 3 bases to trimming and J lost 2 bases, with 17 bases between them. The source is a man in his forties in good health. The sequenced sample was blood. This chain uses TRBV5-6 with TRBJ1-2; D not resolved. The CDR3 here is CASSSRWDRNNYGYTF. The CDR3 DNA reads as TGTGCCAGCAGCTCTCGCTGGGATCGGAACAACTATGGCTACACCTTC.